Listed here are 32 T cell receptor beta chains from one sample, sequenced in a study of Japanese encephalitis immunity and Zika vaccine responses. Peptide pools at roughly 1 ug/mL each stimulated CFSE-labeled PBMCs over an approximately 6-day culture. Proliferating CD4 T cells were sorted unfixed as live CD56-CD19-CD16-CD3+CD4+ CFSE-low cells. MiXCR was run by TCRdb on the 5' RACE reads, yielding one entry per CDR3 protein. Of 240 or so distinct CDR3 sequences detected, 3% to 4% appear once; the ten largest clones hold almost 40%. The input for sequencing was antigen-activated CD4+ T cells from blood, cultured, taken during a Zika inactivated vaccine study. Source of these receptors: an adult man who received an inactivated Zika virus vaccine.

By sample fraction, this clonotype is large. The chain is built from TRBV6-2 or TRBV6-3 and TRBJ2-7, with 8 positions matching TRBD2. After removal of 5 bases from V and 3 bases from J, the junction contained 15 bases not matched to a gene. CDR1 is MNHEY and CDR2 is SVGEGT in the germline V gene. This CDR3 is 17 amino acids long. CDR3 sequence (DNA): TGTGCCAGCAGTACAATAACTCGGACTAGCACCCGCTACGAGCAGTACTTC. Translated: CASSTITRTSTRYEQYF.

By sample share, this clonotype is medium-sized. V gene TRBV11-2 combines with J gene TRBJ2-2, with unresolved D. There are 13 residues in the CDR3. Trimming took 3 bases from V and 6 from J, leaving 8 bases between them. Germline V CDR1 and CDR2: SGHAT, FQNNGV. The CDR3 is CASSFLGAGELFF. CDR3 DNA: TGTGCCAGCAGCTTCCTAGGAGCCGGGGAGCTGTTTTTT.

This chain uses TRBV5-5 with TRBJ1-2; D gene ambiguous. This CDR3 has 13 amino acids. Germline CDR1 SGHKS, CDR2 YYEKEE (reference sequence). The V end was cut by 4 bases, the J end by 2 bases, with 9 bases between. The CDR3 DNA sequence: TGTGCCAGCAGCCCAGACGTAAACTATGGCTACACCTTC. Residues: CASSPDVNYGYTF. The full variable domain, with the rest looked up from reference TRBV5-5 and TRBJ1-2, is DAGVTQSPTHLIKTRGQQVTLRCSPISGHKSVSWYQQVLGQGPQFIFQYYEKEERGRGNFPDRFSARQFPNYSSELNVNALLLGDSALYLCASSPDVNYGYTFGSGTRLTVV.

This clonotype ranks as large (0.1 to 1%). The J gene is TRBJ1-1, the V gene TRBV2; TRBD1 agrees at 9 bases. Unmatched junction bases numbered 9, after V lost 8 bases and J lost 8 bases. The CDR3 loop spans 13 amino acids. Germline V gives CDR1 SNHLY, CDR2 FYNNEI. The CDR3 bases are TGTGCCAGCGCCCCCCCGGGACAGGGCGAAGCTTTCTTT. Encoded protein: CASAPPGQGEAFF. The full variable domain, rest sourced from reference TRBV2 and TRBJ1-1, is EPEVTQTPSHQVTQMGQEVILRCVPISNHLYFYWYRQILGQKVEFLVSFYNNEISEKSEIFDDQFSVERPDGSNFTLKIRSTKLEDSAMYFCASAPPGQGEAFFGQGTRLTVV.

This clonotype counts as medium-sized. This chain links TRBV5-4 with TRBJ1-2; 8 bases match TRBD1. Germline CDR1 and CDR2: SGHNT and YYREEE (reference sequence). After removal of 4 bases from V and 5 bases from J, the junction contained 10 bases not matched to a gene. The CDR3 length is 15 residues. CDR3 nucleotide sequence: TGTGCCAGCAGCCCCCGGGACAGGTCCTGGTATGGCTACACCTTC. It codes for CASSPRDRSWYGYTF.

By proportion, this clonotype is medium-sized. The chain is built from TRBV4-2 and TRBJ1-2; perhaps TRBD1 as D (6 bases). Germline CDR1 is LGHNA and CDR2 is YNFKEQ. The V gene lost 0 bases and the J gene lost 6 bases, with 14 bases spanning the gap. This CDR3 contains 15 residues. The CDR3 region is CASSQDRTGTDGYTF. For the CDR3, the DNA is TGTGCCAGCAGCCAAGATCGAACAGGGACGGATGGCTACACCTTC.

This clonotype was seen a handful of times. The chain has TRBV5-4 and TRBJ2-1; 7 bases match TRBD1. V gave up 5 bases and J gave up 9 bases; unmatched junction bases: 8. The germline V gene has CDR1 SGHNT and CDR2 YYREEE (reference sequence). The CDR3 has 13 residues. Written as DNA, the CDR3 is TGTGCCAGCAGGGCCGGGACAGAGACTGAGCAGTTCTTC. Protein: CASRAGTETEQFF. Looking up the rest from reference TRBV5-4 and TRBJ2-1 gives the full variable domain: ETGVTQSPTHLIKTRGQQVTLRCSSQSGHNTVSWYQQALGQGPQFIFQYYREEENGRGNFPPRFSGLQFPNYSSELNVNALELDDSALYLCASRAGTETEQFFGPGTRLTVL.

This clonotype is termed large (0.1 to 1%). This chain joins TRBV5-6 and TRBJ2-6, with 8 bases lining up with TRBD1. V lost 4 bases and J lost 0; bases outside the gene matches: 6. The CDR3 consists of 17 residues. Germline loops: CDR1 SGHDT, CDR2 YYEEEE. The CDR3 sequence is CASSRMDRASGANVLTF. The DNA of the CDR3 is TGTGCCAGCAGCAGAATGGACAGGGCCTCTGGGGCCAACGTCCTGACTTTC.

This clonotype was detected only a few times. The chain has TRBV3-1 and TRBJ2-5; possibly TRBD2 for D (7 bases). The CDR3 loop spans 15 amino acids. The V end lost 7 bases, the J end lost 2 bases, and 17 bases lay between the germline ends. The germline V gene encodes CDR1 LGHDT and CDR2 YNNKEL (reference sequence). The CDR3 coding sequence is TGTGCCAGCACAGGGGAACTAGCGCCTCAAGAGACCCAGTACTTC. Translation: CASTGELAPQETQYF.

This clonotype is termed hyperexpanded. The chain links TRBV7-2 to TRBJ1-5, with unresolved D. The V end lost 0 bases, the J end lost 7 bases, and 7 bases lay between the germline ends. The CDR3 loop spans 13 amino acids. Per the germline V gene, CDR1 is SGHTA and CDR2 is FQGNSA. The CDR3 loop reads CASSLAYRQPQHF. The CDR3, as DNA: TGTGCCAGCAGCTTAGCGTATAGGCAGCCCCAGCATTTT.

By its share, this clonotype is large. An end of the junction does not agree with germline; a read error may underlie this. The chain has TRBV12-3 or TRBV12-4 and TRBJ2-7, with D tentatively TRBD2 (5 bases). This CDR3 comprises 13 residues. The CDR3 spells CASSLGLPYEQYF. The CDR3 region has the DNA TGTGCCAGCAGCTTAGGACTCCCTTACGAGCAGTACTTC.

The DNA for the CDR3 is TGTGCCACCAGCAGAGAAGTGGGCAGGCAGACCCAGTACTTC. Translated, it gives CATSREVGRQTQYF. V gene TRBV15 combines with J gene TRBJ2-5; D gene ambiguous. This CDR3 is 14 amino acids long. V was clipped by 0 bases and J by 6 bases, with 11 bases between them. Germline V gives CDR1 LNHNV, CDR2 YYDKDF (reference sequence).

This clonotype rates as medium-sized (0.01 to 0.1%). The V gene is TRBV20-1, the J gene TRBJ1-2, with 7 bases fitting TRBD1. CDR3 size: 13 residues. V lost 7 bases, J lost 6 bases, and 11 bases stayed unmatched. Germline CDR1 DFQATT, CDR2 SNEGSKA (reference sequence). CDR3 sequence (DNA): TGCAGTGTGACAGGGTTAGGCAAGGATGGCTACACCTTC. As protein: CSVTGLGKDGYTF.

By sample fraction, this clonotype is hyperexpanded. Mismatch with germline at one junction end may stem from a read error. V usage is TRBV18 and J usage is TRBJ2-1; 9 bases fit TRBD1. Germline CDR1 reads KGHSH; CDR2 reads LQKENI. The CDR3 sequence is 15 residues long. CDR3 nucleotides: TGTGCCAGCTCGCCACAGGGGGCCGGGGTCAATGAGCAGTTCTTC. This sequence encodes CASSPQGAGVNEQFF.

Within the sample, this clonotype is large (0.1 to 1%). This sequence joins TRBV11-2 and TRBJ2-1; weak D call: TRBD2 (5 bases). Per germline, CDR1 SGHAT and CDR2 FQNNGV. There are 15 residues in the CDR3. V lost 4 bases and J lost 3, with 13 bases in between. CDR3 nucleotide sequence: TGTGCCAGCAGCTCAACCGGGATCTTCTACAATGAGCAGTTCTTC. This gives the protein CASSSTGIFYNEQFF.

This clonotype ranks as large. This chain links TRBV6-1 with TRBJ2-2, with D unclear. The length of the CDR3 is 15 residues. Germline V gene data show CDR1 as MNHNS and CDR2 as SASEGT. Deletions cut 3 bases from V and 1 base from J, with 9 bases between. For the CDR3, the DNA is TGTGCCAGCAGTGACCCCGCAGAGAACACCGGGGAGCTGTTTTTT. Residues: CASSDPAENTGELFF.

This clonotype has a handful of counts. This rearrangement joins TRBV5-1 to TRBJ1-2, with D maybe TRBD1 (6 bases). This CDR3 has 15 residues. Per the germline V gene, CDR1 is SGHRS and CDR2 is YFSETQ. Trimming pared 4 bases from V and 7 bases from J, leaving 20 bases between. The CDR3 DNA reads as TGCGCCAGCAGCCCGAGAGTGACAGGCCGGAGTGGCTACACCTTC. Translation gives CASSPRVTGRSGYTF. The variable domain in full, with the rest retrieved from reference TRBV5-1 and TRBJ1-2, is KAGVTQTPRYLIKTRGQQVTLSCSPISGHRSVSWYQQTPGQGLQFLFEYFSETQRNKGNFPGRFSGRQFSNSRSEMNVSTLELGDSALYLCASSPRVTGRSGYTFGSGTRLTVV.

This clonotype is hyperexpanded. Germline and junction disagree at one end, which may indicate a read error. The rearrangement uses TRBV7-7 and TRBJ2-1, with 9 bases fitting TRBD1. Germline V gene data show CDR1 as SSHAT and CDR2 as FNYEAQ (reference sequence). This CDR3 region has 15 residues. CDR3 protein: CASSLGTGSHNEQFF. The CDR3, as DNA: TGTGCTAGCAGCTTAGGGACAGGGAGCCACAATGAGCAGTTCTTC.

J is TRBJ1-4 and V is TRBV5-6, with no clear D. This CDR3 contains 13 residues. V was pared by 5 bases and J by 5 bases, with 10 bases between. In germline, CDR1 is SGHDT, CDR2 YYEEEE. CDR3 in amino acids: CASRGQENEKLFF. The CDR3 DNA follows: TGTGCCAGCAGAGGGCAGGAGAATGAAAAACTGTTTTTT. Complete variable domain (other parts from reference TRBV5-6 and TRBJ1-4): DAGVTQSPTHLIKTRGQQVTLRCSPKSGHDTVSWYQQALGQGPQFIFQYYEEEERQRGNFPDRFSGHQFPNYSSELNVNALLLGDSALYLCASRGQENEKLFFGSGTQLSVL.

In this sample, this clonotype is large. The CDR3 protein is CASSPQRPMAGELFF. CDR3 bases: TGTGCCAGCAGCCCCCAGAGGCCCATGGCAGGGGAGCTGTTTTTT. V gene TRBV7-2 combines with J gene TRBJ2-2; unclear D gene. The CDR3 contains 15 residues. CDR1 and CDR2 (germline): SGHTA, FQGNSA. Trimming left V 5 bases short and J 8 bases short, with 18 bases between. The whole variable domain, filled in from reference TRBV7-2 and TRBJ2-2, reads GAGVSQSPSNKVTEKGKDVELRCDPISGHTALYWYRQSLGQGLEFLIYFQGNSAPDKSGLPSDRFSAERTGGSVSTLTIQRTQQEDSAVYLCASSPQRPMAGELFFGEGSRLTVL.

This clonotype came up a few times. This rearrangement joins TRBV3-1 to TRBJ1-5; no definite D call. Trimming shortened V by 4 bases and J by 0 bases, and 10 bases separated the two germline ends. The germline V gene encodes CDR1 LGHDT and CDR2 YNNKEL (reference sequence). This CDR3 has 15 amino acids. The CDR3 region is CASSPTIYSNQPQHF. CDR3 bases: TGTGCCAGCAGCCCGACCATTTATAGCAATCAGCCCCAGCATTTT.

This clonotype is classed as medium-sized. The chain couples TRBV19 to TRBJ2-5; 9 nucleotides line up with TRBD2. Germline V lookup: CDR1 LNHDA, CDR2 SQIVND (reference sequence). V lost 7 bases, J lost 5 bases, and 11 bases stayed unmatched. The CDR3 consists of 15 residues. DNA for the CDR3: TGTGCCAGTAACCCTGGCGGGGGGGCGAGGGAGACCCAGTACTTC. It encodes CASNPGGGARETQYF.

This clonotype is deemed medium-sized. V is TRBV9 and J is TRBJ2-6; D is uncertain. V was shortened by 4 bases and J by 0 bases, with 8 bases between the two germline ends. Germline CDR1 is SGDLS and CDR2 is YYNGEE. The CDR3 is 15 residues long. CDR3 amino acids: CASSLRRSGANVLTF. CDR3 sequence (DNA): TGTGCCAGCAGCCTCCGCCGCTCTGGGGCCAACGTCCTGACTTTC.

This clonotype ranks as medium-sized (0.01 to 0.1%). CDR3 in amino acids: CASSLRSGGTNGELFF. Written as DNA, the CDR3 is TGTGCCAGCAGCTTGCGTTCAGGGGGGACGAACGGGGAGCTGTTTTTT. J is TRBJ2-2 and V is TRBV5-6; D is perhaps TRBD1 (7 bases). Germline V gives CDR1 SGHDT, CDR2 YYEEEE. V was clipped by 1 base and J by 7 bases, with 17 bases between them. The CDR3 covers 16 residues.

In its sample, this clonotype ranks as large. V and J are TRBV12-3 or TRBV12-4 and TRBJ1-1; no clear D. Trimming took 3 bases from V and 0 from J, leaving 5 bases between them. The CDR3 contains 13 residues. CDR3 protein: CASSLRVNTEAFF. The CDR3, as DNA: TGTGCCAGCAGTTTGAGGGTGAACACTGAAGCTTTCTTT.

Within the sample, this clonotype is medium-sized (0.01 to 0.1%). One end of the junction fails to match germline, which may point to a read error. The V gene is TRBV24-1, the J gene TRBJ2-5; D is tentatively TRBD1 or TRBD2 (5 bases each). Germline V gives CDR1 KGHDR, CDR2 SFDVKD. CDR3 length equals 10 residues. DNA of the CDR3: TGTGCCACCCCCCTTATGAATGGGGGCTTC. Translating gives CATPLMNGGF.

This clonotype is labeled as medium-sized. The chain links TRBV11-2 to TRBJ2-7, with D perhaps matching TRBD2 (5 bases). Trimming cost V 4 bases and J 6 bases, with 13 bases left between them. Germline values: CDR1 SGHAT, CDR2 FQNNGV. This CDR3 is 13 amino acids long. The CDR3 sequence: CASSSLRVSEQYF. CDR3 coding DNA: TGTGCCAGCAGCTCCCTGAGGGTCAGCGAGCAGTACTTC. Full variable domain (remainder filled in from reference TRBV11-2 and TRBJ2-7): EAGVAQSPRYKIIEKRQSVAFWCNPISGHATLYWYQQILGQGPKLLIQFQNNGVVDDSQLPKDRFSAERLKGVDSTLKIQPAKLEDSAVYLCASSSLRVSEQYFGPGTRLTVT.

This clonotype rates as large (0.1 to 1%). The genes are TRBV5-1 and TRBJ2-1; no clear D gene. Germline V lookup: CDR1 SGHRS, CDR2 YFSETQ. Trimming shortened V by 4 bases and J by 0 bases, and 11 bases separated the two germline ends. This CDR3 is built from 15 residues. CDR3 nucleotides: TGCGCCAGCAGCCGCGACTCGTTCTCCTACAATGAGCAGTTCTTC. The encoded protein is CASSRDSFSYNEQFF.

This clonotype counts as large (0.1 to 1%). The genes are TRBV30 and TRBJ1-1; D not resolved. The V and J ends lost 8 bases and 1 base respectively, with 11 bases between them. Germline V CDR1 and CDR2: GTSNPN, SVGIG (reference sequence). The CDR3 is 12 residues long. In DNA form, the CDR3 reads TGTGCCCCCCCTCAGGAGAACACTGAAGCTTTCTTT. This codes for CAPPQENTEAFF.

In its sample, this clonotype ranks as medium-sized. The chain joins TRBV20-1 to TRBJ2-5; D might be TRBD2 (5 bases). Germline-derived CDR1 and CDR2 are DFQATT and SNEGSKA (reference sequence). There are 13 residues in the CDR3. CDR3 coding DNA: TGCTGTGTTTCCGGAAGATCGGGGAAGACCCAGTACTTC. Translation: CCVSGRSGKTQYF.

Sample share makes this clonotype large. The chain couples TRBV19 to TRBJ1-5; the D is unclear. The CDR3 has 13 amino acids. Germline V gives CDR1 LNHDA, CDR2 SQIVND (reference sequence). Between the trimmed V and J ends, which lost 7 bases and 8 bases, there was a span of 15 bases. CDR3 sequence reads: CASTPGGPEPQHF. As DNA, the CDR3 is TGTGCCAGTACTCCCGGCGGCCCGGAGCCCCAGCATTTT.

This clonotype was counted between two and nine times. A read error may be the cause here, since a much bigger clone is one base away. This chain joins TRBV10-3 and TRBJ1-6; weak D call: TRBD1 (5 bases). This CDR3 comprises 18 residues. CDR1 and CDR2 (germline): ENHRY, SYGVKD. The CDR3 sequence is CVIRELSRAGNGNSPLHF. CDR3 bases: TGTGTCATCAGAGAACTGAGCCGGGCAGGGAACGGCAATTCACCCCTCCACTTT.